One and the same sample provided the 11 T cell receptor beta chains below, sequenced in a study of CDR3 diversity in severe acne. TCRdb recomputed calls from the PCR reads with MiXCR, one row per CDR3 protein. Here the sample spans roughly 100,000 distinct CDR3 sequences, about half being singletons. Sequenced input: blood. The receptors come from a male donor with acne.

The chain recombines TRBV29-1 with TRBJ2-5; D might be TRBD1 or TRBD2, each matching 5 bases. Between the trimmed V and J ends, which lost 7 bases and 1 base, there was a span of 10 bases. Germline values: CDR1 SQVTM, CDR2 ANQGSEA. The CDR3 loop spans 12 amino acids. For the CDR3, the DNA is TGCAGCGCAAGGGACGTCCAAGAGACCCAGTACTTC. Its translation: CSARDVQETQYF.

J is TRBJ1-5 and V is TRBV6-6, with 9 bases fitting TRBD1. V lost 7 bases, J lost 4 bases, and 2 bases stayed unmatched. Germline V lookup: CDR1 MNHNY, CDR2 SVGAGI (reference sequence). The CDR3 extends over 13 amino acids. Here the CDR3 DNA reads TGTGCCAGCACCGGGACAGGGAATCAGCCCCAGCATTTT. It specifies CASTGTGNQPQHF.

In the case of this clonotype: Given a much more abundant clone one base away, this may be a read error. Here the CDR3 omits its conserved ending phenylalanine or tryptophan, so a read error is the likely source. The gene calls are TRBV25-1 and TRBJ2-2; D ambiguous. Germline lookup yields CDR1 MGHDK and CDR2 SYGVNS. The CDR3 covers 12 residues. Trimming removed 5 bases from V and 3 bases from J, with 4 bases in between. This CDR3 is CASSPYTGELFL. For the CDR3, the DNA is TGTGCCAGCAGTCCATACACCGGGGAGCTGTTTCTT.

This clonotype was counted at least ten times. The chain links TRBV29-1 to TRBJ1-1; perhaps TRBD1 as D (5 bases). The CDR3 extends over 12 amino acids. V gave up 3 bases and J gave up 1 base, with 6 bases separating them. Germline lookup yields CDR1 SQVTM and CDR2 ANQGSEA. The DNA for the CDR3 is TGCAGCGTTGAGGGGACGAACACTGAAGCTTTCTTT. Protein product: CSVEGTNTEAFF.

The V and J genes are TRBV7-2 and TRBJ2-5; perhaps TRBD1 as D (6 bases). Germline CDR1 reads SGHTA; CDR2 reads FQGNSA. Trimming took off 6 bases at V and 5 bases at J, with 16 bases between the two ends. This CDR3 is built from 14 residues. The CDR3, as DNA: TGTGCCAGCAGTGAAACAGGGATTGAGGAGACCCAGTACTTC. Translated: CASSETGIEETQYF.

CDR3 residues: CASSSGLTAKNIQYF. The CDR3 DNA reads TGCGCCAGCAGTTCTGGATTGACTGCCAAAAACATTCAGTACTTC. The chain employs TRBV5-1 and TRBJ2-4; D is uncertain. The V gene's germline CDR1 is SGHRS and CDR2 YFSETQ. There are 15 residues in the CDR3. Trimming shortened V by 5 bases and J by 1 base, and 13 bases separated the two germline ends.

This chain uses TRBV30 with TRBJ1-2; D may be TRBD1 (6 bases). V lost 2 bases to trimming and J lost 1 base, with 11 bases between them. This CDR3 is built from 14 residues. Germline CDR1 and CDR2: GTSNPN and SVGIG (reference sequence). The chain's CDR3 is CAWSRGEFNYGYTF. As DNA, the CDR3 is TGTGCCTGGAGTAGGGGGGAATTTAACTATGGCTACACCTTC.

The chain is built from TRBV9 and TRBJ2-7, with 8 bases identical to TRBD1. Per germline, CDR1 SGDLS and CDR2 YYNGEE. V lost 3 bases, J lost 5 bases, and 13 bases stayed unmatched. CDR3 length: 16 amino acids. The CDR3: CASSAAMTGETDEQYF. The CDR3 DNA reads as TGTGCCAGCAGCGCGGCTATGACAGGGGAAACGGACGAGCAGTACTTC.

This clonotype was recorded many times. This rearrangement joins TRBV10-3 to TRBJ2-7; 7 bases align to TRBD2. Unmatched junction bases numbered 20, after V lost 6 bases and J lost 6 bases. The CDR3 runs to 17 residues. Germline lookup yields CDR1 ENHRY and CDR2 SYGVKD. The CDR3, as DNA: TGTGCCATCAGCCCCGACTTTGGGGGGGGGGTATTAACCGAGCAGTACTTC. This translates into CAISPDFGGGVLTEQYF.

The chain recombines TRBV29-1 with TRBJ2-5; 9 bases line up with TRBD1. This CDR3 has 15 amino acids. Germline assignment: CDR1 SQVTM and CDR2 ANQGSEA. V trimming: 4 bases; J trimming: 5 bases; junction bases outside the gene matches: 11. For the CDR3, the DNA is TGCAGCGTTGGGGAAATTAGGACAGGGGTGGAGACCCAGTACTTC. Protein sequence: CSVGEIRTGVETQYF.

A word on this clonotype: The junction departs from germline at one end; a sequencing error may be responsible. The V call is TRBV7-6, the J call TRBJ2-1; D may match TRBD1 or TRBD2 (5 bases each). The CDR3 has 16 amino acids. CDR1 is SGHVS, CDR2 FNYEAQ, per germline. CDR3 residues: CASSSRRGRAYNERFF. The CDR3 DNA sequence: TGTGCCAGCAGCAGTCGCCGGGGCAGGGCCTACAATGAGCGGTTCTTC.